One sample yielded the 9 T cell receptor beta chains listed below, sequenced in a study of T cells after yellow fever vaccination. TCRdb recomputed calls from the 5' RACE reads with MiXCR, one row per CDR3 protein. The profile shows 500,000 to 650,000 distinct CDR3 sequences, around an eighth of them singletons. This specimen was PBMCs, taken on the day of the yellow fever booster vaccination. The receptors were sampled from a man aged 25 to 40 who received the YFV17D yellow fever vaccine.

This clonotype showed up just a few times. The chain couples TRBV7-2 to TRBJ2-3, with D perhaps matching TRBD2 (5 bases). This CDR3 has 16 residues. Germline assignment: CDR1 SGHTA and CDR2 FQGNSA. Trimming cost V 0 bases and J 0 bases, with 10 bases left between them. This chain's CDR3 is CASSLALAASTDTQYF. As DNA, the CDR3 is TGTGCCAGCAGCTTAGCGCTAGCAGCTAGCACAGATACGCAGTATTTT.

The chain links TRBV19 to TRBJ2-2; 12 bases line up with TRBD1. The germline V gene has CDR1 LNHDA and CDR2 SQIVND (reference sequence). Unmatched junction bases numbered 7, after V lost 3 bases and J lost 5 bases. This CDR3 has 17 residues. CDR3 in DNA: TGTGCCAGTAGTATTCCACCGGGACAGGGGGCAACCGGGGAGCTGTTTTTT. Amino acids: CASSIPPGQGATGELFF.

V usage is TRBV7-3 and J usage is TRBJ2-1; perhaps TRBD2 as D (7 bases). CDR3 length: 15 amino acids. The germline V gene has CDR1 SGHTA and CDR2 FQGTGA. V was clipped by 2 bases and J by 9 bases, with 17 bases between them. The CDR3 loop reads CASSLDGGGLIEQFF. As DNA, the CDR3 is TGTGCCAGCAGCTTAGATGGGGGGGGCTTAATTGAGCAGTTCTTC.

In this sample, this clonotype turned up a few times. V and J are TRBV28 and TRBJ2-1; D gene unclear. Germline V gives CDR1 MDHEN, CDR2 SYDVKM. The CDR3 covers 12 residues. V lost 7 bases and J lost 4, with 8 bases in between. In nucleotides, the CDR3 is TGTGCCAGCATGTACACGTACAATGAGCAGTTCTTC. Residues: CASMYTYNEQFF.

This chain uses TRBV28 with TRBJ2-3; the D call may be TRBD1 or TRBD2 (5 bases each). The V end lost 3 bases, the J end lost 5 bases, and 9 bases lay between the germline ends. The CDR3 length is 13 residues. Germline assignment: CDR1 MDHEN and CDR2 SYDVKM. The CDR3 sequence: CASSFQGVDTQYF. The CDR3 DNA follows: TGTGCCAGCAGTTTCCAGGGAGTAGATACGCAGTATTTT.

This clonotype was recorded at least ten times. J is TRBJ2-5 and V is TRBV7-2; possible D gene TRBD2, 6 bases. The V gene's germline CDR1 is SGHTA and CDR2 FQGNSA. V lost 5 bases to trimming and J lost 2 bases, with 15 bases between them. The CDR3 is 15 amino acids. In DNA form, the CDR3 reads TGTGCCAGCAGCCTAGGAGGGGCGGATCAAGAGACCCAGTACTTC. This sequence encodes CASSLGGADQETQYF. The whole variable domain, remainder taken from reference TRBV7-2 and TRBJ2-5, is GAGVSQSPSNKVTEKGKDVELRCDPISGHTALYWYRQSLGQGLEFLIYFQGNSAPDKSGLPSDRFSAERTGGSVSTLTIQRTQQEDSAVYLCASSLGGADQETQYFGPGTRLLVL.

The V call is TRBV29-1, the J call TRBJ2-7; no firm D call. CDR1 and CDR2 from the germline V gene are SQVTM and ANQGSEA. Trimming stripped 4 bases from V and 7 bases from J, with 8 bases between. The CDR3 extends over 10 amino acids. Here the CDR3 reads CSVVTEEQYF. The CDR3 DNA follows: TGCAGCGTTGTAACAGAAGAGCAGTACTTC.

The V call is TRBV2, the J call TRBJ2-4; D might be TRBD1 (5 bases). V lost 8 bases to trimming and J lost 0 bases, with 17 bases between them. Germline V gene lookup returns CDR1 SNHLY and CDR2 FYNNEI. This CDR3 spans 16 amino acids. The CDR3 here is CASVPDRELAKNIQYF. The DNA of the CDR3 is TGTGCCAGCGTTCCTGACAGAGAACTAGCCAAAAACATTCAGTACTTC.

This clonotype was observed a handful of times. V usage is TRBV19 and J usage is TRBJ1-4; D gene ambiguous. Per the germline V gene, CDR1 is LNHDA and CDR2 is SQIVND (reference sequence). This CDR3 spans 15 amino acids. Between the trimmed V and J ends, which lost 0 bases and 8 bases, there was a span of 13 bases. CDR3 region: CASSIDGGQKEKLFF. The CDR3 bases are TGTGCCAGTAGTATAGATGGAGGGCAGAAGGAAAAACTGTTTTTT.